This T cell receptor beta chain was retrieved from a study of radiotherapy plus CTLA-4 blockade in lung cancer. About the study: Patients showed objective responses in under 20% of cases, and disease control was achieved by roughly 30%. Whole-study results and caveats: In blood, after radiotherapy plus ipilimumab, tumor-derived TCR clones expanded. Response was reportedly best predicted by early blood T cell clone dynamics, with interferon-beta.

In the case of this clone: Its antigen is undetermined.

J gave up 3 bases and V 8 bases, and 8 bases lay outside the gene matches. The CDR3 spans 15 residues. Per the germline V gene, CDR1 is LGHNA and CDR2 is YNFKEQ. Those with chemo-refractory metastatic non-small-cell lung cancer were treated with focal radiation combined with CTLA-4 blockade using ipilimumab. The table came from immunoSEQ multiplex PCR; TCRdb's copy has only in-frame clones and leaves some out. The sample holds around 30,000 clones, roughly 70% seen once. This specimen was peripheral blood, taken from a patient treated with radiotherapy plus ipilimumab. The TCR was taken from a human donor with non-small cell lung cancer who had stable disease on radiotherapy plus ipilimumab. The rearrangement links TRBV4-2 to TRBJ2-2, with 8 positions matching TRBD2. For the CDR3, the DNA is TGTGCCAGCGGTTCTAGCGGGTGGGACACCGGGGAGCTGTTTTTT. Translation gives CASGSSGWDTGELFF.